This record looks at one TCR beta chain sequence and its context. This clonotype has ten or more counts. Which antigen it targets is not known. No much larger clone exists at a distance of one base, and base qualities are not known. The CDR3 runs 18 amino acids, cysteine and phenylalanine included. Only CDR3 DNA remains: 54 bases, in frame from the first base. Trimming takes 6 bases off V and 1 base off J; junction bases not matched to a gene: 12. CDR1 MNHEY and CDR2 SMNVEV were looked up in the germline V gene (reference sequence). Every donor in the study was a healthy Caucasian. The twin cohort consisted of three pairs of female monozygotic twins, all aged about 18 to 29 years. RNA for TCR libraries was isolated from peripheral blood mononuclear cells. The entry originates in a study of identical twins (dated by TCRdb to 2016 to 2018). In the study overall: To test whether fetal clonotypes persist, the study used deep sequencing on TCR alpha and beta repertoires from monozygotic twins, unrelated adults of various ages, and cord blood. To rule out contamination, the twin experiments were replicated at different times with different library preparation protocols.

Paper-wide results and their limitations: Compared with coincidental sharing between unrelated individuals, an excess of low generation-probability sequences was observed among out-of-frame TCR alpha sequences shared between twins. Because the same donors could not be followed over many years, the conclusions depended on cross-sectional statistical analysis. Abundant cord blood beta clonotypes had fewer insertions, young adult naive repertoires showed a similar but weaker trend, and memory repertoires showed no such trend. A weaker excess of twin sharing was found in beta out-of-frame sequences because the signal-to-noise ratio was lowered by fewer shared sequences. In monozygotic twins, out-of-frame TCR alpha sharing was systematically underestimated by recombination models, although the models agreed with sharing between unrelated individuals. Invariant T cells such as MAIT and iNKT could partly confound zero-insertion analyses, although diverse VJ usage argued against such confounding for most clonotypes.

Library creation used 5' RACE. Sequencing instrument: Illumina HiSeq 2000. Template switching added a universal primer binding site, and the final cDNA carried a unique molecular identifier that allowed TCR cDNA molecules to be counted accurately. Specific primers in the conserved constant-segment region were used to synthesize first-strand cDNA for TCR alpha and beta chains. Each cDNA library was double barcoded, with a SMART-Mk sample barcode plus Illumina barcodes, to control for contamination. TruSeq adapter sequences, together with Illumina sample barcodes, were added in two successive PCR steps. Sequencing of the TCR alpha and beta cDNA libraries was done on the Illumina HiSeq platform using custom primers. The study's own analysis went as follows. MiGEC was used to process raw reads and extract unique molecular identifiers, and MiXCR was used to find CDR3 positions. Recombination models were inferred per individual with the repgenHMM and IGoR tools using an EM algorithm. The analysis of shared clonotypes was done with the tcR package in R, with sharing normalized by the product of cloneset sizes. To study raw recombination free of thymic and clonal selection effects, out-of-frame nonproductive sequences were analyzed. Through fastp at Q25 and MiXCR, TCRdb rebuilt clones from the public reads, retaining in-frame beta chains. Every distinct CDR3 protein forms one entry, paired with its most common genes and DNA. The V and J calls shown here were made by TCRdb, not taken from the authors' results. Counted in this sample were approximately 590,000 distinct CDR3 sequences; 9% to 10% of them appeared once. Around 3% of the sample rests with the top ten.

The same data also went into a second study, on yellow fever vaccine responses in identical twins. Per that second paper: The T cell response to vaccination in identical twins was reported by the authors to appear partly convergent and partly personalized. The study precisely tracked vaccine-responding T cell clones in identical twins.

Material for sequencing was PBMCs. The source is a woman younger than 30 in good health. This chain joins TRBV27 to TRBJ2-2; TRBD2 fits 9 bases in the junction. CDR3 sequence: CASSPLAGVRENTGELFF. The DNA sequence is TGTGCCAGCAGCCCCTTAGCGGGGGTTAGGGAGAACACCGGGGAGCTGTTTTTT.